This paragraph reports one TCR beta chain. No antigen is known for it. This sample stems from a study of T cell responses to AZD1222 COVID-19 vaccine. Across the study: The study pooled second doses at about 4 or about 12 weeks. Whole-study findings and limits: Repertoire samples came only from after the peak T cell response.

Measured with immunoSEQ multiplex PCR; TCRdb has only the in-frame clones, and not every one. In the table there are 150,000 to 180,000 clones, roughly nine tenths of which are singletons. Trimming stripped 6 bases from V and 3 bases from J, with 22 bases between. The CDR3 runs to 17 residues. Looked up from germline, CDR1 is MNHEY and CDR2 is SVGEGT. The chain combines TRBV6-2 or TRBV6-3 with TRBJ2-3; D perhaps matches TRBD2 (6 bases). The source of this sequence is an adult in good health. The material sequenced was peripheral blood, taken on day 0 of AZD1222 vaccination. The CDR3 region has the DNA TGTGCCAGCAGCCCGGCCGTTGGCGGGATTAGAACAGATACGCAGTATTTT. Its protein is CASSPAVGGIRTDTQYF.